This T cell receptor (beta chain) was obtained from a study of blood T cell repertoires in COVID-19. Study-level background: Samples came from the United States, Italy and Spain, spanning acute and convalescent COVID-19. Sources were T cells, B-cell-depleted T cells, or PBMCs; the material itself was cDNA or gDNA.

Authors' analysis steps: Estimated nucleated cell counts came from reference gene primer amplification. The assay was immunoSEQ multiplex PCR, and TCRdb's table has in-frame clones only and misses some. The DNA was the basis for D and trimming; V, J and clone size are from that table. The sample has approximately 70,000 clones; 80% to 90% are singletons. Germline V CDR1 and CDR2: MNHEY, SMNVEV (reference sequence). V lost 5 bases to trimming and J lost 1 base, with 13 bases between them. CDR3 length: 15 amino acids. Sequenced sample: peripheral blood. The receptor was isolated from a man aged 45-65 years with active COVID-19. The V and J genes are TRBV27 and TRBJ2-3; D not certain. CDR3 protein: CASSVGVLGTDTQYF. The CDR3 DNA reads TGTGCCAGCAGTGTTGGAGTCTTAGGCACAGATACGCAGTATTTT.